This is a list of T cell receptor beta chains from one sample in a study of cytomegalovirus exposure and HLA in healthy donors. Sequencing was performed with immunoSEQ multiplex PCR; in TCRdb, only in-frame clones are kept and a portion is missing. The data show under 150,000 clones, 60% to 80% seen once. The sequencing input was PBMCs. These receptors were taken from a man aged 50 to 59 in good health and CMV-seronegative. CDR3s include the opening cysteine and the closing phenylalanine or tryptophan. Fields, in order: J gene, clone size, V gene, D gene, CDR3 protein, CDR3 DNA. The D gene is left open where the match is weak. For some rows the clone size is stated as once, few or many, or as a class when expanded; others skip it.

TRBJ2-4,NA,TRBV19,NA,CASSIGQGKPKNIQYF,TGTGCCAGTAGTATTGGGCAGGGGAAACCCAAAAACATTCAGTACTTC
TRBJ1-5,NA,TRBV19,TRBD1,CASRRQGNSNQPQHF,TGTGCCAGTAGACGACAGGGGAATAGCAATCAGCCCCAGCATTTT
TRBJ1-4,NA,TRBV5-4,NA,CASSSRLDATNEKLFF,TGTGCCAGCAGCTCACGATTAGATGCAACTAATGAAAAACTGTTTTTT
TRBJ2-7,NA,TRBV7-8,NA,CASSLLERYEQYF,TGTGCCAGCAGCTTGTTAGAGCGGTACGAGCAGTACTTC
TRBJ2-7,NA,TRBV5-1,TRBD1,CASSLTAGGSGEQYF,TGCGCCAGCAGCTTGACTGCAGGGGGAAGTGGTGAGCAGTACTTC
TRBJ2-7,NA,TRBV11-2,TRBD2,CASSLGLAGDYEQYF,TGTGCCAGCAGCTTGGGACTAGCGGGGGACTACGAGCAGTACTTC
TRBJ1-3,NA,TRBV7-2,NA,CASSLRTDSGNTIYF,TGTGCCAGCAGCTTACGGACAGACTCTGGAAACACCATATATTTT
TRBJ1-4,once,TRBV5-4,TRBD1,CASSSRGGQGAVEKLFF,TGTGCCAGCAGCTCCCGCGGGGGACAGGGGGCCGTTGAAAAACTGTTTTTT
TRBJ1-2,NA,TRBV9,TRBD1,CASSVNGQGDRGYTF,TGTGCCAGCAGCGTAAACGGACAGGGGGATCGCGGCTACACCTTC
TRBJ2-1,NA,TRBV21-1,NA,CASSAATGAPHNEQFF,TGTGCCAGCAGCGCAGCTACAGGGGCCCCCCACAATGAGCAGTTCTTC
TRBJ1-1,NA,TRBV27,NA,CASSIGGGNTEAFF,TGTGCCAGCAGTATCGGGGGGGGGAACACTGAAGCTTTCTTT
TRBJ1-2,NA,TRBV6-4,NA,CASSGTGQLYGYTF,TGTGCCAGCAGTGGAACCGGACAGCTCTATGGCTACACCTTC
TRBJ2-1,NA,TRBV7-2,TRBD2,CASSLASGRATGEQFF,TGTGCCAGCAGCTTAGCCAGCGGGAGGGCCACAGGAGAGCAGTTCTTC
TRBJ2-1,NA,TRBV5-4,TRBD2,CASSPGLAEFDEQFF,TGTGCCAGCAGCCCGGGACTAGCGGAGTTCGATGAGCAGTTCTTC
TRBJ1-2,few,TRBV6-4,TRBD1,CASSDNQGQRLFF,TGTGCCAGCAGTGATAACCAGGGACAGCGCCTATTTTTC
TRBJ2-3,NA,TRBV28,TRBD2,CASSSPGTSETDTQYF,TGTGCCAGCAGTTCCCCCGGGACTAGCGAAACAGATACGCAGTATTTT
TRBJ2-1,few,TRBV28,TRBD2,CASSPTSGRAMFF,TGTGCCAGCAGTCCGACTAGCGGGAGGGCCATGTTCTTC
TRBJ1-1,NA,TRBV19,TRBD1,CASSIPRQGLNTEAFF,TGTGCCAGTAGTATCCCCCGACAGGGATTGAACACTGAAGCTTTCTTT
TRBJ2-1,NA,TRBV7-2,NA,CASSSSRDNEQFF,TGTGCCAGCAGCTCCTCCAGGGACAATGAGCAGTTCTTC
TRBJ2-5,NA,TRBV6-6,TRBD1,CASSSVRGETQYF,TGTGCCAGCAGTTCGGTCAGGGGGGAGACCCAGTACTTC
TRBJ2-5,NA,TRBV5-1,NA,CASSLEQRETQYF,TGCGCCAGCAGCTTGGAACAGAGAGAGACCCAGTACTTC
TRBJ1-1,NA,TRBV7-2,TRBD1,CASSPQTGGNTEAFF,TGTGCCAGCAGCCCCCAGACAGGGGGAAACACTGAAGCTTTCTTT
TRBJ2-7,NA,TRBV4-2,TRBD2,CASSQGPSGRISEQYF,TGTGCCAGCAGCCAAGGCCCCAGCGGGAGAATTTCCGAGCAGTACTTC
TRBJ2-5,NA,TRBV29-1,NA,CSLRGGSGETQYF,TGCAGCCTTCGAGGAGGGAGTGGTGAGACCCAGTACTTC
TRBJ2-3,NA,TRBV28,NA,CASSQPGRAGPTDTQYF,TGTGCCAGCAGTCAACCAGGTCGAGCGGGCCCAACAGATACGCAGTATTTT
TRBJ2-2,NA,TRBV7-2,NA,CASSLAFGTLELFF,TGTGCCAGCAGCTTAGCTTTTGGGACACTCGAGCTGTTTTTT
TRBJ2-5,medium-sized,TRBV7-7,NA,CASSLGPEETQYF,TGTGCTAGCAGCTTAGGTCCGGAAGAGACCCAGTACTTC
TRBJ2-7,NA,TRBV6-1,TRBD2,CASITPASGSHEQYF,TGTGCCAGCATTACCCCCGCTAGCGGGTCCCACGAGCAGTACTTC
TRBJ2-5,NA,TRBV9,TRBD2,CASSPARTSGLRVLETQYF,TGTGCCAGCAGCCCGGCGAGGACTAGCGGCCTCCGGGTGTTAGAGACCCAGTACTTC
TRBJ1-2,NA,TRBV6-6,TRBD1,CASSSQTGGSYGYTF,TGTGCCAGCAGTTCCCAGACAGGGGGCAGCTATGGCTACACCTTC
TRBJ1-5,NA,TRBV19,TRBD1,CASLQGGGNQPQHF,TGTGCCAGTCTCCAAGGGGGCGGCAATCAGCCCCAGCATTTT
TRBJ2-3,NA,TRBV5-1,NA,CASSLDRDTQYF,TGCGCCAGCAGCTTGGACAGAGATACGCAGTATTTT
TRBJ2-7,NA,TRBV7-2,TRBD1,CASSVGQGAYEQYF,TGTGCCAGCAGCGTCGGACAGGGAGCCTACGAGCAGTACTTC
TRBJ2-7,NA,TRBV5-8,TRBD2,CASSLRGGTSNYEQYF,TGTGCCAGCAGCTTGCGGGGGGGGACTAGTAACTACGAGCAGTACTTC
TRBJ1-3,NA,TRBV25-1,NA,CASSEVRRGPGNTIYF,TGTGCCAGCAGTGAAGTTCGACGGGGTCCTGGAAACACCATATATTTT
TRBJ2-2,few,TRBV7-9,NA,CASSSLRPWAGELFF,TGTGCCAGCAGCTCCTTGCGGCCGTGGGCCGGGGAGCTGTTTTTT
TRBJ2-5,NA,TRBV30,NA,CACGSSQETQYF,TGTGCCTGCGGGAGTTCCCAAGAGACCCAGTACTTC
TRBJ2-1,once,TRBV29-1,NA,CSVSPSWSSYNEQFF,TGCAGCGTTTCCCCTAGCTGGAGCTCCTACAATGAGCAGTTCTTC
TRBJ2-1,few,TRBV18,NA,CASSPGVVFDEQFF,TGTGCCAGCTCACCAGGTGTAGTGTTCGATGAGCAGTTCTTC
TRBJ2-4,NA,TRBV6-6,NA,CASSYGSGAKNIQYF,TGTGCCAGCAGTTACGGATCGGGGGCCAAAAACATTCAGTACTTC
TRBJ2-7,NA,TRBV9,TRBD2,CASSVGTSDEQYF,TGTGCCAGCAGCGTTGGGACTAGCGACGAGCAGTACTTC
TRBJ2-3,few,TRBV7-9,NA,CASSLGGISTDTQYF,TGTGCCAGCAGCTTAGGCGGGATTAGCACAGATACGCAGTATTTT
TRBJ2-7,NA,TRBV5-4,NA,CASSSTGTRNEQYF,TGTGCCAGCAGCAGTACCGGGACAAGGAACGAGCAGTACTTC
TRBJ2-6,NA,TRBV9,NA,CASTQALSGANVLTF,TGTGCCAGCACGCAAGCACTGTCTGGGGCCAACGTCCTGACTTTC
TRBJ2-3,NA,TRBV18,NA,CASLSVSTDTQYF,TGTGCCAGCTTGTCGGTTAGCACAGATACGCAGTATTTT
TRBJ2-1,NA,TRBV28,TRBD2,CASNSIGLAGGSGDEQFF,TGTGCCAGCAACTCTATCGGGTTAGCGGGAGGGAGTGGCGATGAGCAGTTCTTC
TRBJ1-2,NA,TRBV28,NA,CASTDSFYGYTF,TGTGCCAGCACCGACTCTTTCTATGGCTACACCTTC
TRBJ1-1,NA,TRBV27,NA,CASSLSSRVNTEAFF,TGTGCCAGCAGTTTATCGAGCAGGGTGAACACTGAAGCTTTCTTT
TRBJ1-1,NA,TRBV10-3,TRBD1,CAIRPGQGEGGTEAFF,TGTGCCATCAGGCCGGGACAGGGGGAAGGGGGCACTGAAGCTTTCTTT
TRBJ2-7,NA,TRBV6-5,TRBD1,CASSYSGQGVSYEQYF,TGTGCCAGCAGTTACTCGGGACAGGGGGTTTCCTACGAGCAGTACTTC
TRBJ1-1,NA,TRBV5-1,NA,CASSFEDNTEAFF,TGCGCCAGCAGCTTCGAGGATAACACTGAAGCTTTCTTT
TRBJ1-1,NA,TRBV5-1,TRBD1,CASSLDPGGYTEAFF,TGCGCCAGCAGCTTGGATCCAGGGGGGTATACTGAAGCTTTCTTT